Below are 25 T cell receptor beta chains sequenced from a single sample in a study of shared clonotypes between healthy human individuals. TCRdb keeps only in-frame clones here, not all; method: immunoSEQ multiplex PCR. The sample holds 950,000 to 1,300,000 clones; about 80% are singletons and the top ten take about 1.5%. The sample was memory CD4+ T cells sorted from blood. The subset: CD45RA-negative fraction. The receptors were sampled from a man younger than 30 in good health.

This chain connects TRBV30 to TRBJ1-5, with D hard to call. CDR3 size: 13 residues. Trimming cost V 4 bases and J 7 bases, with 14 bases left between them. Germline CDR1 reads GTSNPN; CDR2 reads SVGIG (reference sequence). The CDR3 sequence: CAWTGLQGQPQHF. CDR3 sequence (DNA): TGTGCCTGGACGGGCCTTCAAGGCCAGCCCCAGCATTTT.

This rearrangement joins TRBV30 to TRBJ1-5; D gene unclear. This CDR3 has 14 residues. Trimming shortened V by 1 base and J by 3 bases, and 10 bases separated the two germline ends. Germline assignment: CDR1 GTSNPN and CDR2 SVGIG (reference sequence). CDR3 DNA sequence: TGTGCCTGGAGTGAGGGAAAGTTCAATCAGCCCCAGCATTTT. Translation gives CAWSEGKFNQPQHF.

This clone occurred many times. The same CDR3 also results from other DNA sequences found in this sample. This rearrangement joins TRBV4-3 to TRBJ1-3; no clear D gene. The CDR3 sequence is 16 residues long. Trimming pared 0 bases from V and 1 base from J, leaving 10 bases between. Germline assignment: CDR1 LGHNA and CDR2 YSLEER. The chain's CDR3 is CASSQDSKSSGNTIYF. CDR3 nucleotides: TGCGCCAGCAGCCAAGATAGTAAGTCGTCTGGAAACACCATATATTTT.

On this clone: This sample includes further DNA sequences coding for the same CDR3. The chain is built from TRBV10-3 and TRBJ1-5; possible D gene TRBD1, 5 bases. Germline assignment: CDR1 ENHRY and CDR2 SYGVKD. V was shortened by 2 bases and J by 4 bases, with 12 bases between the two germline ends. CDR3 size: 15 residues. As DNA, the CDR3 is TGTGCCATCAGTGAGGGTCAGGGAGGGAATCAGCCCCAGCATTTT. Its protein product is CAISEGQGGNQPQHF.

V usage is TRBV18 and J usage is TRBJ1-3; 8 nucleotides line up with TRBD1. V lost 4 bases, J lost 4 bases, and 6 bases stayed unmatched. The CDR3 has 15 amino acids. The V gene's germline CDR1 is KGHSH and CDR2 LQKENI. The CDR3 nucleotides are TGTGCCAGCTCACGAACAGGGGGATCAGGAAACACCATATATTTT. Its translation is CASSRTGGSGNTIYF.

V is TRBV7-3 and J is TRBJ2-3; D is possibly TRBD1 (5 bases). The CDR3 is made up of 14 amino acids. Germline-derived CDR1 and CDR2 are SGHTA and FQGTGA. The V end was cut by 1 base, the J end by 12 bases, with 17 bases between. The CDR3 DNA reads as TGTGCCAGCAGCTTAAATACAGGAGAGTCCATACAGTATTTT. It codes for CASSLNTGESIQYF. Full variable domain (outside the CDR3, taken from reference TRBV7-3 and TRBJ2-3): GAGVSQTPSNKVTEKGKYVELRCDPISGHTALYWYRQSLGQGPEFLIYFQGTGAADDSGLPNDRFFAVRPEGSVSTLKIQRTERGDSAVYLCASSLNTGESIQYFGPGTRLTVL.

The chain links TRBV18 to TRBJ1-3; possible D gene TRBD1, 5 bases. The germline V gene has CDR1 KGHSH and CDR2 LQKENI. Trimming shortened V by 3 bases and J by 2 bases, and 11 bases separated the two germline ends. The CDR3 spans 15 residues. The DNA for the CDR3 is TGTGCCAGCTCACCTACGACAGTTCCTGGAAACACCATATATTTT. Translating gives CASSPTTVPGNTIYF.

This clone was seen more than once but under ten times. The chain's CDR3 is CASSLAPGQPNSPLHF. DNA of the CDR3: TGTGCCAGCAGCTTAGCCCCAGGACAGCCGAATTCACCCCTCCACTTT. V and J are TRBV7-2 and TRBJ1-6; possible D gene TRBD1, 6 bases. CDR1 and CDR2 (germline): SGHTA, FQGNSA. The V and J ends lost 0 bases and 7 bases respectively, with 13 bases between them. The CDR3 covers 16 residues.

The chain recombines TRBV7-6 with TRBJ1-2; the D gene is possibly TRBD1 (5 bases). This CDR3 has 15 residues. Trimming pared 1 base from V and 4 bases from J, leaving 13 bases between. Germline V CDR1 and CDR2: SGHVS, FNYEAQ. The CDR3 spells CASSLGAQGSYGYTF. Written as DNA, the CDR3 is TGTGCCAGCAGCTTAGGCGCCCAGGGCAGCTATGGCTACACCTTC.

A single count supports this clone. The chain is built from TRBV6-5 and TRBJ2-1; 12 bases agree with TRBD1. The length of the CDR3 is 16 residues. Trimming removed 1 base from V and 8 bases from J; junction bases left unmatched: 6. The germline V gene encodes CDR1 MNHEY and CDR2 SVGAGI. CDR3 sequence: CASSYWGQGARDEQFF. The CDR3 DNA sequence: TGTGCCAGCAGTTACTGGGGACAGGGGGCTAGGGATGAGCAGTTCTTC.

The chain employs TRBV6-4 and TRBJ2-1; the D is unclear. Trimming shortened V by 2 bases and J by 8 bases, and 10 bases separated the two germline ends. The CDR3 sequence is 13 residues long. Germline V CDR1 and CDR2: MRHNA, SNTAGT. In DNA form, the CDR3 reads TGTGCCAGCAGTGACAATAACCGCTATGAGCAGTTCTTC. The encoded protein is CASSDNNRYEQFF.

This chain connects TRBV5-1 to TRBJ1-4, with TRBD1 identical over 11 bases. The germline gives CDR1 SGHRS, CDR2 YFSETQ. After removal of 4 bases from V and 4 bases from J, the junction contained 6 bases not matched to a gene. This CDR3 region has 16 residues. The CDR3, as DNA: TGCGCCAGCAGCCATGGACAGGGGGCCTTTAATGAAAAACTGTTTTTT. Translated: CASSHGQGAFNEKLFF.

This clone was observed once. This sample also contains other DNA sequences that code for the same CDR3. This chain connects TRBV18 to TRBJ2-1, with 7 nucleotides matching TRBD1. The CDR3 runs to 14 residues. J gave up 4 bases and V 3 bases, and 3 bases lay outside the gene matches. CDR1 and CDR2 from the germline V gene are KGHSH and LQKENI. CDR3 sequence (DNA): TGTGCCAGCTCACCCCGGGACAGTTACAATGAGCAGTTCTTC. It specifies CASSPRDSYNEQFF.

V usage is TRBV5-1 and J usage is TRBJ2-7, with TRBD1 identical over 8 bases. Germline CDR1 reads SGHRS; CDR2 reads YFSETQ. V shed 4 bases, J shed 0 bases, and the junction held 9 bases outside the gene matches. The CDR3 has 16 amino acids. CDR3 sequence: CASSQPGQVSSYEQYF. In DNA form, the CDR3 reads TGCGCCAGCAGCCAACCGGGACAGGTTAGCTCCTACGAGCAGTACTTC.

This chain connects TRBV7-9 to TRBJ2-5; D is unresolved. Germline loops: CDR1 SEHNR, CDR2 FQNEAQ (reference sequence). V gave up 1 base and J gave up 2 bases, with 11 bases separating them. CDR3 length equals 15 residues. CDR3 in amino acids: CASSLDVGGQETQYF. As DNA, the CDR3 is TGTGCCAGCAGCTTAGACGTTGGTGGGCAAGAGACCCAGTACTTC.

This clone was recorded only once. The chain links TRBV5-6 to TRBJ1-6, with unresolved D. V was shortened by 3 bases and J by 6 bases, with 19 bases between the two germline ends. Germline CDR1 SGHDT, CDR2 YYEEEE. The CDR3 is made up of 17 amino acids. The CDR3 loop reads CASSYLRAPSLNSPLHF. The DNA for the CDR3 is TGTGCCAGCAGCTACCTCCGGGCCCCCAGTCTTAATTCACCCCTCCACTTT.

The V call is TRBV21-1, the J call TRBJ1-6; no DNA check was done on the table's D call, TRBD1. TRBV21-1 is an annotated pseudogene. The CDR3 is made up of 15 amino acids. In nucleotides, the CDR3 is TGTGCCAGCAGCCCCCACACAAATCCGTATTCACCCCTCCACTTT. Residues: CASSPHTNPYSPLHF.

The chain recombines TRBV2 with TRBJ1-2; D call uncertain. CDR1 is SNHLY, CDR2 FYNNEI, per germline. This CDR3 comprises 13 residues. Trimming took 1 base from V and 7 from J, leaving 10 bases between them. CDR3 region: CASSEVGRTGYTF. CDR3 bases: TGTGCCAGCAGTGAAGTGGGGAGGACTGGCTACACCTTC.

This clone was observed many times. This sequence joins TRBV27 and TRBJ2-5; 7 bases are shared with TRBD1. Germline V CDR1 and CDR2: MNHEY, SMNVEV (reference sequence). Trimming removed 9 bases from V and 5 bases from J; junction bases left unmatched: 9. The CDR3 runs to 13 residues. CDR3 amino acids: CASRQGLYETQYF. Written as DNA, the CDR3 is TGTGCCAGTCGACAGGGTCTTTACGAGACCCAGTACTTC.

The chain links TRBV19 to TRBJ1-6, with 7 nucleotides matching TRBD1. Germline CDR1 is LNHDA and CDR2 is SQIVND (reference sequence). Losses at the gene ends were 7 bases for V and 6 bases for J; bases not matched to a gene: 9. CDR3 size: 15 residues. CDR3 protein: CASKEEDRRNSPLHF. CDR3 in DNA: TGTGCCAGTAAAGAGGAGGACAGGCGTAATTCACCCCTCCACTTT.

V and J are TRBV19 and TRBJ2-7; 11 nucleotides align to TRBD1. CDR3 length: 14 residues. From germline, CDR1 is LNHDA and CDR2 SQIVND (reference sequence). The V segment lost 4 bases and the J segment 5 bases; nucleotides outside the gene matches: 4. The CDR3 here is CASSTRDRGNEQYF. The CDR3 nucleotides are TGTGCCAGTAGTACCCGGGACAGGGGGAACGAGCAGTACTTC.

The rearrangement uses TRBV6-5 and TRBJ2-7; either TRBD1 or TRBD2 may supply D (5 bases each). V gave up 6 bases and J gave up 7 bases, with 13 bases separating them. CDR1 is MNHEY and CDR2 is SVGAGI in the germline V gene. This CDR3 is 12 amino acids long. CDR3 DNA: TGTGCCAGCAGCGAGGGTTGGGGGGAGCAGTACTTC. Residues: CASSEGWGEQYF.

This chain links TRBV15 with TRBJ1-5; D call uncertain. Trimming removed 4 bases from V and 0 bases from J, with 10 bases in between. The CDR3 covers 15 residues. The germline V gene encodes CDR1 LNHNV and CDR2 YYDKDF (reference sequence). The CDR3 here is CATSMNIHSNQPQHF. CDR3 nucleotide sequence: TGTGCCACCAGCATGAACATCCATAGCAATCAGCCCCAGCATTTT. The variable domain in full, with the rest retrieved from reference TRBV15 and TRBJ1-5, is DAMVIQNPRYQVTQFGKPVTLSCSQTLNHNVMYWYQQKSSQAPKLLFHYYDKDFNNEADTPDNFQSRRPNTSFCFLDIRSPGLGDTAMYLCATSMNIHSNQPQHFGDGTRLSIL.

The rearrangement uses TRBV7-9 and TRBJ1-5, with TRBD1 matching over 7 bases. The germline gives CDR1 SEHNR, CDR2 FQNEAQ (reference sequence). The J segment lost 7 bases and the V segment lost 3 bases, leaving 6 bases of the junction unmatched. The CDR3 is 14 residues long. Here the CDR3 DNA reads TGTGCCAGCAGCTTGGCCGGACAGGACCAGCCCCAGCATTTT. This encodes CASSLAGQDQPQHF.

This clone was observed a single time. The chain has TRBV7-3 and TRBJ2-1, with TRBD2 identical over 10 bases. From germline, CDR1 is SGHTA and CDR2 FQGTGA. The CDR3 is 20 amino acids. V dropped 1 base and J dropped 3; count of bases not matched to a gene: 15. DNA of the CDR3: TGTGCCAGCAGCTTAAGCCTCGTCCAGCGGGGGGGCCTCTGCTACAATGAGCAGTTCTTC. It encodes CASSLSLVQRGGLCYNEQFF.